These 3 T cell receptor beta chains originate from one sample sequenced in a study of shared clonotypes between healthy human individuals. Generated by immunoSEQ multiplex PCR, the TCRdb table keeps only in-frame clones and is missing some. The sample gives about 2.4 million clones, over 85% of which show up once; about 0.34% is in the top ten. Specimen: naive CD4+ T cells from PBMCs. The subset is: CD45RA+ positively selected. Receptor source: a man between 18 and 29 years old in good health. Some clones in this sample may be carry-over from other donors' samples.

The chain uses TRBV7-2 and TRBJ2-5; D assignment may be TRBD1 or TRBD2 (6 bases each). CDR1 is SGHTA, CDR2 FQGNSA, per germline. V was pared by 5 bases and J by 4 bases, with 14 bases between. The CDR3 runs to 14 residues. The CDR3 spells CASSPLRGAETQYF. CDR3 DNA: TGTGCCAGCAGCCCCCTGAGGGGGGCAGAGACCCAGTACTTC. Full variable domain (remainder filled in from reference TRBV7-2 and TRBJ2-5): GAGVSQSPSNKVTEKGKDVELRCDPISGHTALYWYRQSLGQGLEFLIYFQGNSAPDKSGLPSDRFSAERTGGSVSTLTIQRTQQEDSAVYLCASSPLRGAETQYFGPGTRLLVL.

This clone was counted only a few times. V gene TRBV10-1 combines with J gene TRBJ1-1; no firm D call. Trimming removed 3 bases from V and 7 bases from J, with 9 bases in between. Germline loops: CDR1 WNHNN, CDR2 SYGVQD (reference sequence). The CDR3 loop spans 12 amino acids. The CDR3 sequence is CASSESGREAFF. The CDR3 DNA is TGCGCCAGCAGTGAATCCGGCCGTGAAGCTTTCTTT.

The rearrangement joins TRBV5-5 to TRBJ2-5, with 7 bases lining up with TRBD1. Losses at the gene ends were 1 base for V and 4 bases for J; bases not matched to a gene: 4. Per the germline V gene, CDR1 is SGHKS and CDR2 is YYEKEE (reference sequence). The CDR3 loop spans 14 amino acids. The CDR3 bases are TGTGCCAGCAGCTTGTACAGGGGTGGAGAGACCCAGTACTTC. This encodes CASSLYRGGETQYF. Full variable domain (outside the CDR3, taken from reference TRBV5-5 and TRBJ2-5): DAGVTQSPTHLIKTRGQQVTLRCSPISGHKSVSWYQQVLGQGPQFIFQYYEKEERGRGNFPDRFSARQFPNYSSELNVNALLLGDSALYLCASSLYRGGETQYFGPGTRLLVL.